The next 20 T cell receptor beta chains were all read from a single sample in a study of CD8+CD57+ T cells in acquired aplastic anemia (dated by TCRdb to 2016 to 2019). Sequencing took place on an Illumina HiSeq 2000. Genomic DNA served as template for TCR beta VDJ combination and CDR3 sequence profiling. TCRdb reprocessed the public reads (quality trimming at Q25 with fastp, clone calling with MiXCR) and kept in-frame beta chains. For every CDR3 protein sequence, its rows merge into one entry that carries the most common genes and DNA. A total of just over 450,000 distinct CDR3 sequences appear in this sample, around 30% of them only once. The ten largest clones represent about 0.8% of the sample. Flow cytometry had shown CD8+CD57+ cell expansion in the patients selected for sequencing. Sequencing was performed on sorted CD4+, CD8+, or CD8+CD57+ T cells (not recorded which) from PBMCs. The receptors were gathered from a human donor with aplastic anemia.

This clonotype occurred a few times. The CDR3 bases are TGTGCCAGCAGTGAACTACTGAGCTCTGGAAACACCTTC. Protein sequence: CASSELLSSGNTF. The rearrangement links TRBV25-1 to TRBJ1-2; D unclear. This CDR3 region has 13 residues. The ends were cut back, 2 bases at V and 12 bases at J, with 16 bases in the middle. Germline-derived CDR1 and CDR2 are MGHDK and SYGVNS.

The rearrangement links TRBV3-1 to TRBJ2-3, with D perhaps TRBD1 (6 bases). The germline CDR1 and CDR2 sequences are LGHDT and YNNKEL (reference sequence). This CDR3 has 13 residues. Trimming shortened V by 6 bases and J by 2 bases, and 9 bases separated the two germline ends. This CDR3 is CASRRQVTDTQYF. The CDR3 DNA is TGTGCCAGCAGACGACAGGTCACAGATACGCAGTATTTT.

This clonotype was seen a few times. J is TRBJ2-5 and V is TRBV6-5; D could derive from TRBD1 or TRBD2 (6 bases each). CDR1 is MNHEY, CDR2 SVGAGI, per germline. The CDR3 is made up of 14 amino acids. Trimming took off 8 bases at V and 2 bases at J, with 15 bases between the two ends. CDR3 in amino acids: CASRRGGLQETQYF. CDR3 DNA: TGTGCCAGCCGTAGAGGGGGGCTTCAAGAGACCCAGTACTTC.

This clonotype was found many times. J is TRBJ2-7 and V is TRBV2; a possible D gene is TRBD2 (7 bases). This CDR3 has 15 amino acids. The germline V gene encodes CDR1 SNHLY and CDR2 FYNNEI. V was shortened by 8 bases and J by 7 bases, with 24 bases between the two germline ends. The DNA for the CDR3 is TGTGCCAGCGTGGACCCAACAGGGAGGGTAACGGAGCAGTACTTC. Its translation: CASVDPTGRVTEQYF.

The chain couples TRBV15 to TRBJ1-5; D is ambiguous. Trimming left V 0 bases short and J 7 bases short, with 16 bases between. The CDR3 totals 16 residues. Germline CDR1 is LNHNV and CDR2 is YYDKDF (reference sequence). The CDR3 loop reads CATSRDYPSGGQPQHF. CDR3 sequence (DNA): TGTGCCACCAGCAGAGATTACCCCTCGGGAGGGCAGCCCCAGCATTTT.

The rearrangement links TRBV24-1 to TRBJ1-3; perhaps TRBD1 as D (5 bases). V gave up 11 bases and J gave up 5 bases, with 24 bases separating them. Germline CDR1 reads KGHDR; CDR2 reads SFDVKD. The CDR3 is 16 amino acids. CDR3: CASTLPPGRMRNTIYF. In DNA, the CDR3 is TGTGCCAGCACCTTACCCCCAGGGAGGATGCGAAACACCATATATTTT.

There are a few counts of this clonotype. The chain joins TRBV19 to TRBJ2-3, with 7 bases lining up with TRBD2. The CDR3 is 16 residues long. With V trimmed by 10 bases and J by 5 bases, 18 bases remained unmatched. Germline loops: CDR1 LNHDA, CDR2 SQIVND (reference sequence). CDR3 sequence (DNA): TGTGCCACCTCGATCACTAGCGACACCTTTGGAGATACGCAGTATTTT. Translation gives CATSITSDTFGDTQYF.

This clonotype was seen at least ten times. The genes are TRBV20-1 and TRBJ1-1; 9 bases are a match to TRBD1. With 5 bases clipped from V and 5 bases from J, the junction kept 6 bases outside the gene matches. CDR3 length: 13 residues. Germline CDR1 and CDR2: DFQATT and SNEGSKA (reference sequence). DNA of the CDR3: TGCAGTGCTGCCTGGACAGGGGAGACTGAAGCTTTCTTT. Protein sequence: CSAAWTGETEAFF.

The chain combines TRBV6-4 with TRBJ2-5, with 14 nucleotides matching TRBD2. The junction had 15 bases not matched to a gene; V was cut back by 2 bases and J by 4 bases. Per the germline V gene, CDR1 is MRHNA and CDR2 is SNTAGT. This CDR3 region has 20 residues. DNA for the CDR3: TGTGCCAGCAGTGACGGACTTGAACCGGGACTAGCGGGAGTAAGAGAGACCCAGTACTTC. It encodes CASSDGLEPGLAGVRETQYF.

In its sample, this clonotype was seen a few times. The chain couples TRBV4-2 to TRBJ2-7; D might be TRBD2 (6 bases). The CDR3 extends over 14 amino acids. V shed 3 bases and J shed 7 bases, with 16 bases lying between them. The V gene's germline CDR1 is LGHNA and CDR2 YNFKEQ. DNA for the CDR3: TGTGCCAGCAGCCAGGACTACCACATGGATGAGCAGTACTTC. Its protein is CASSQDYHMDEQYF.

This clonotype has a count of ten or more. The chain employs TRBV20-1 and TRBJ1-2; D is ambiguous. V was clipped by 3 bases and J by 7 bases, with 12 bases between them. The germline V gene encodes CDR1 DFQATT and CDR2 SNEGSKA (reference sequence). The CDR3 runs 12 residues. In nucleotides, the CDR3 is TGCAGTGCTAGGGTTCAGGTGGCTGGCTACACCTTC. This codes for CSARVQVAGYTF.

The gene calls are TRBV10-3 and TRBJ2-3, with 9 bases that match TRBD2. The junction had 4 bases not matched to a gene; V was cut back by 2 bases and J by 4 bases. Germline V gene lookup returns CDR1 ENHRY and CDR2 SYGVKD. This CDR3 contains 15 residues. CDR3 nucleotide sequence: TGTGCCATCAGTGAGGGGGCGGGAGGGGCAGATACGCAGTATTTT. It specifies CAISEGAGGADTQYF.

This clonotype was seen many times. This sequence joins TRBV15 and TRBJ1-6, with TRBD1 as a possible D gene (6 bases). The CDR3 sequence is 14 residues long. Trimming stripped 5 bases from V and 7 bases from J, with 12 bases between. In germline, CDR1 is LNHNV, CDR2 YYDKDF (reference sequence). The CDR3 nucleotides are TGTGCCACCAGCCGCCCAACAGGGAATTCACCCCTCCACTTT. This encodes CATSRPTGNSPLHF.

This clonotype has a count of ten or more. This chain uses TRBV25-1 with TRBJ2-2; D perhaps matches TRBD2 (6 bases). The germline V and J ends were trimmed by 9 bases and 7 bases, with 18 bases remaining between them. From germline, CDR1 is MGHDK and CDR2 SYGVNS. The CDR3 has 14 residues. The DNA of the CDR3 is TGTGCCAGTAGAGGCGGGGCCGGGGGCGGGGAGCTGTTTTTT. It is translated as CASRGGAGGGELFF. The entire variable domain, with the rest obtained from reference TRBV25-1 and TRBJ2-2, is as follows: EADIYQTPRYLVIGTGKKITLECSQTMGHDKMYWYQQDPGMELHLIHYSYGVNSTEKGDLSSESTVSRIRTEHFPLTLESARPSHTSQYLCASRGGAGGGELFFGEGSRLTVL.

This sequence joins TRBV4-3 and TRBJ1-6; D possibly corresponds to TRBD1 (5 bases). CDR3 length: 16 residues. Trimming left V 0 bases short and J 9 bases short, with 15 bases between. Germline-derived CDR1 and CDR2 are LGHNA and YSLEER. The CDR3 bases are TGCGCCAGCAGCCAAGACCCGGGACTTCAGTTTTCACCCCTCCACTTT. Translation gives CASSQDPGLQFSPLHF.

Remarks on this clonotype: This is likely a read error, given that the CDR3 carries no conserved phenylalanine or tryptophan at its end. This chain joins TRBV12-5 and TRBJ2-5; a possible D gene is TRBD1 (6 bases). CDR1 LGHNT and CDR2 FRNRAP come from the germline V gene. The CDR3 has 17 amino acids. The V end was cut by 6 bases, the J end by 5 bases, with 25 bases between. The DNA for the CDR3 is TGTGCTAGTGGGCGTATCACCGGGACATTCGGGACGGAGACCCAGTACCTC. Protein: CASGRITGTFGTETQYL.

The chain recombines TRBV19 with TRBJ1-6; 8 bases line up with TRBD1. This CDR3 is built from 14 residues. Per the germline V gene, CDR1 is LNHDA and CDR2 is SQIVND (reference sequence). The trim removed 8 bases at V and 10 bases at J, leaving 10 bases unmatched. CDR3 DNA sequence: TGTGCCAGTCGGGGGCCAGGGGGCACGTCACCCCTCCACTTT. The encoded protein is CASRGPGGTSPLHF.

This chain connects TRBV3-1 to TRBJ2-5; D may correspond to TRBD1 or TRBD2 (5 bases each). Germline assignment: CDR1 LGHDT and CDR2 YNNKEL (reference sequence). V was clipped by 3 bases and J by 4 bases, with 12 bases between them. The CDR3 contains 14 residues. The CDR3 sequence: CASSQGQRGETQYF. In DNA, the CDR3 is TGTGCCAGCAGCCAGGGGCAGAGGGGAGAGACCCAGTACTTC.

This clonotype came up a few times. The V and J genes are TRBV9 and TRBJ1-6; D is unclear. Looked up from germline, CDR1 is SGDLS and CDR2 is YYNGEE. The CDR3 length is 16 residues. The V end lost 3 bases, the J end lost 0 bases, and 10 bases lay between the germline ends. The CDR3 here is CASSGLRSSYNSPLHF. The CDR3 DNA reads TGTGCCAGCAGCGGCCTCAGGAGCTCCTATAATTCACCCCTCCACTTT. Drawing the rest from reference TRBV9 and TRBJ1-6, the complete variable domain is DSGVTQTPKHLITATGQRVTLRCSPRSGDLSVYWYQQSLDQGLQFLIQYYNGEERAKGNILERFSAQQFPDLHSELNLSSLELGDSALYFCASSGLRSSYNSPLHFGNGTRLTVT.

Only a few counts were recorded for this clonotype. J is TRBJ2-2 and V is TRBV9; D call uncertain. The V end was cut by 0 bases, the J end by 0 bases, with 9 bases between. The germline V gene encodes CDR1 SGDLS and CDR2 YYNGEE. The CDR3 loop spans 16 amino acids. The CDR3 spells CASSVVSTTNTGELFF. CDR3 coding DNA: TGTGCCAGCAGCGTAGTGTCCACAACGAACACCGGGGAGCTGTTTTTT.